This T cell receptor beta chain comes out of a study of PD-1 blockade in mismatch repair-deficient tumors. Study-level points and caveats: Tumor-resident clones, often undetectable pretreatment in blood, expanded then contracted after pembrolizumab.

There are a few counts of this clone. The antigen is not known. PCR or immunohistochemistry showed mismatch repair deficiency in every enrolled patient. TCR sequencing covered three patients who responded to pembrolizumab. Repertoires were generated with immunoSEQ multiplex PCR, while TCRdb's copy carries only in-frame clones and drops some. The sample records roughly 120,000 clones, 60% to 85% being singletons. This TCR came from an adult with mismatch repair-deficient cancer. This specimen consisted of peripheral blood, obtained about 60 weeks after starting pembrolizumab.

CDR3 sequence reads: CASSEAMGVMETQYF. CDR3 bases: TGTGCCAGCAGTGAAGCCATGGGGGTAATGGAGACCCAGTACTTC. This chain uses TRBV25-1 with TRBJ2-5; D may match TRBD1 or TRBD2 (5 bases each). This CDR3 has 15 amino acids. Trimming stripped 2 bases from V and 5 bases from J, with 15 bases between. Germline-derived CDR1 and CDR2 are MGHDK and SYGVNS. Full variable domain (remainder filled in from reference TRBV25-1 and TRBJ2-5): EADIYQTPRYLVIGTGKKITLECSQTMGHDKMYWYQQDPGMELHLIHYSYGVNSTEKGDLSSESTVSRIRTEHFPLTLESARPSHTSQYLCASSEAMGVMETQYFGPGTRLLVL.